The 25 T cell receptor beta chains below were found in one sample sequenced in a study of PD-L1 blockade in urothelial cancer (dated by TCRdb to 2016 to 2017). Libraries were prepared through the immunoSEQ multiplex PCR assay. TCRdb mirrors the immuneACCESS table, restricted to in-frame sequences. Some clones are absent from its copies; in checked studies, under half trace to an unresolved V gene, and the reason for the others is unknown. Across this sample there are around 41,000 clones, with approximately 90% seen only once. About 14% of the sample rests with the top ten. The material sequenced was PBMCs, taken around atezolizumab (anti-PD-L1) treatment. Every receptor here comes from a woman in her fifties or sixties with urothelial cancer.

The CDR3 nucleotides are TGTGCCAGCAGCTCGGGACTTCAGGAAAAACTGTTTTTT. Amino acid sequence: CASSSGLQEKLFF. This chain links TRBV7-2 with TRBJ1-4; D may be TRBD1 (5 bases). Germline CDR1 and CDR2: SGHTA and FQGNSA. This CDR3 comprises 13 residues. Trimming took 4 bases from V and 8 from J, leaving 11 bases between them. The full variable domain, rest sourced from reference TRBV7-2 and TRBJ1-4, is GAGVSQSPSNKVTEKGKDVELRCDPISGHTALYWYRQSLGQGLEFLIYFQGNSAPDKSGLPSDRFSAERTGGSVSTLTIQRTQQEDSAVYLCASSSGLQEKLFFGSGTQLSVL.

This rearrangement joins TRBV7-9 to TRBJ1-6; D unclear. The CDR3 has 17 residues. Per the germline V gene, CDR1 is SEHNR and CDR2 is FQNEAQ (reference sequence). Trimming removed 4 bases at V and 8 bases at J, with 21 bases between. The chain's CDR3 is CASSSLPVERWDSPLHF. CDR3 DNA: TGTGCCAGCAGCTCTCTACCCGTTGAGAGGTGGGATTCACCCCTCCACTTT.

The rearrangement joins TRBV19 to TRBJ2-5, with 8 bases identical to TRBD2. The CDR3 sequence is 16 residues long. CDR1 and CDR2 (germline): LNHDA, SQIVND (reference sequence). Trimming removed 6 bases from V and 0 bases from J; junction bases left unmatched: 9. The CDR3 sequence is CASRGPASGYQETQYF. The CDR3 coding sequence is TGTGCCAGTAGGGGCCCGGCTAGCGGGTACCAAGAGACCCAGTACTTC.

The chain has TRBV18 and TRBJ2-7; TRBD1 aligns across 7 bases. V lost 1 base to trimming and J lost 4 bases; unmatched junction nucleotides: 10. This CDR3 is 16 amino acids long. Germline V gene data show CDR1 as KGHSH and CDR2 as LQKENI. The DNA for the CDR3 is TGTGCCAGCTCACCACAGGGAGACAGGGCCAAGTACGAGCAGTACTTC. Amino acids: CASSPQGDRAKYEQYF.

This chain joins TRBV7-2 and TRBJ2-7; TRBD1 is a possible D gene (6 bases). Trimming took 7 bases from V and 0 from J, leaving 16 bases between them. CDR3 length: 15 amino acids. From germline, CDR1 is SGHTA and CDR2 FQGNSA. CDR3 nucleotides: TGTGCCAGCAAAATAGACAGGTCTAGCTCCTACGAGCAGTACTTC. It codes for CASKIDRSSSYEQYF.

The chain is built from TRBV10-3 and TRBJ2-5; D possibly corresponds to TRBD2 (5 bases). The germline V and J ends were trimmed by 8 bases and 5 bases, with 18 bases remaining between them. Per germline, CDR1 ENHRY and CDR2 SYGVKD. The CDR3 runs to 14 residues. The DNA for the CDR3 is TGTGCCATCTCCGCCGCGGGTCCCGGGGAGACCCAGTACTTC. It encodes CAISAAGPGETQYF.

This rearrangement joins TRBV5-1 to TRBJ1-1; TRBD1 is a possible D gene (5 bases). V lost 7 bases to trimming and J lost 0 bases, with 10 bases between them. CDR1 and CDR2 from the germline V gene are SGHRS and YFSETQ. The CDR3 covers 13 residues. CDR3 in DNA: TGCGCCAGCTGCAGGGATTTGAACACTGAAGCTTTCTTT. Residues: CASCRDLNTEAFF.

The J gene is TRBJ2-3, the V gene TRBV7-3, with no clear D. The CDR3 sequence is 11 residues long. CDR1 is SGHTA, CDR2 FQGTGA, per germline. V lost 8 bases and J 4 bases, leaving 7 bases between the germline ends. The CDR3 spells CASGSSDTQYF. The CDR3 DNA is TGTGCCAGCGGCAGTTCAGATACGCAGTATTTT.

The rearrangement links TRBV9 to TRBJ1-2; D uncertain. Between the trimmed V and J ends, which lost 1 base and 5 bases, there was a span of 12 bases. The length of the CDR3 is 14 residues. CDR1 and CDR2 (germline): SGDLS, YYNGEE. The CDR3 region has the DNA TGTGCCAGCAGCGTAATGGGCAGCTCATATGGCTACACCTTC. Protein product: CASSVMGSSYGYTF. Filled out from reference TRBV9 and TRBJ1-2, the complete variable domain reads DSGVTQTPKHLITATGQRVTLRCSPRSGDLSVYWYQQSLDQGLQFLIQYYNGEERAKGNILERFSAQQFPDLHSELNLSSLELGDSALYFCASSVMGSSYGYTFGSGTRLTVV.

This clone was seen a handful of times. The V call is TRBV5-8, the J call TRBJ1-2; TRBD1 might be the D (5 bases). The CDR3 totals 16 residues. Trimming took 0 bases from V and 8 from J, leaving 20 bases between them. In germline, CDR1 is SGHTS, CDR2 YDEGEE. The CDR3 reads CASSLGQDTARGGYTF. The CDR3 DNA reads TGTGCCAGCAGCTTGGGGCAGGACACGGCCAGAGGCGGCTACACCTTC.

This sequence joins TRBV2 and TRBJ2-7; 7 nucleotides line up with TRBD2. The CDR3 has 15 residues. Losses at the gene ends were 6 bases for V and 2 bases for J; bases not matched to a gene: 10. The germline gives CDR1 SNHLY, CDR2 FYNNEI. The CDR3 region is CASREGLAEAYEQYF. The CDR3, as DNA: TGTGCCAGCAGGGAGGGGCTAGCGGAGGCCTACGAGCAGTACTTC.

The genes are TRBV15 and TRBJ1-2; no clear D. The V gene lost 0 bases and the J gene lost 7 bases, with 12 bases spanning the gap. Germline assignment: CDR1 LNHNV and CDR2 YYDKDF (reference sequence). This CDR3 is built from 14 residues. The CDR3 loop reads CATSREPGVGGYTF. In DNA, the CDR3 is TGTGCCACCAGCAGAGAACCCGGAGTGGGTGGCTACACCTTC.

The chain uses TRBV9 and TRBJ1-2, with TRBD1 matching over 8 bases. The CDR3 contains 14 residues. With V trimmed by 4 bases and J by 5 bases, 7 bases remained unmatched. Germline V gives CDR1 SGDLS, CDR2 YYNGEE. The CDR3 nucleotides are TGTGCCAGCAGCTCGAGGACAGGGCCTTATGGCTACACCTTC. Translated, it gives CASSSRTGPYGYTF.

The chain links TRBV7-2 to TRBJ1-2; unclear D gene. Germline loops: CDR1 SGHTA, CDR2 FQGNSA. CDR3 length: 15 residues. The ends were cut back, 1 base at V and 1 base at J, with 10 bases in the middle. CDR3 sequence reads: CASSLGGAVNYGYTF. The CDR3 DNA is TGTGCCAGCAGCTTAGGAGGAGCAGTTAACTATGGCTACACCTTC.

As DNA, the CDR3 is TGTGCCAGCAGGCTCTCAGTCTTCTCCTACAATGAGCAGTTCTTC. It yields the protein CASRLSVFSYNEQFF. The chain joins TRBV6-5 to TRBJ2-1; D is uncertain. CDR3 length: 15 amino acids. The germline V gene has CDR1 MNHEY and CDR2 SVGAGI. V was clipped by 6 bases and J by 0 bases, with 12 bases between them.

In its sample, this clone was seen a few times. The chain joins TRBV15 to TRBJ2-3; D possibly corresponds to TRBD2 (5 bases). The CDR3 sequence is 16 residues long. Trimming shortened V by 5 bases and J by 2 bases, and 17 bases separated the two germline ends. Germline CDR1 LNHNV, CDR2 YYDKDF (reference sequence). CDR3 region: CATSSTGVENTDTQYF. The CDR3 DNA sequence: TGTGCCACCAGCTCCACCGGGGTCGAGAACACAGATACGCAGTATTTT.

The rearrangement joins TRBV9 to TRBJ2-1; possibly TRBD1 for D (5 bases). Germline loops: CDR1 SGDLS, CDR2 YYNGEE. V shed 0 bases and J shed 2 bases, with 9 bases lying between them. This CDR3 has 15 residues. The CDR3 loop reads CASSVVPGTYNEQFF. CDR3 nucleotides: TGTGCCAGCAGCGTAGTTCCAGGGACCTACAATGAGCAGTTCTTC.

This clone was detected a few times. The chain joins TRBV19 to TRBJ2-6; 7 positions match TRBD1. Per germline, CDR1 LNHDA and CDR2 SQIVND (reference sequence). The length of the CDR3 is 15 residues. The junction had 4 bases not matched to a gene; V was cut back by 8 bases and J by 0 bases. The CDR3 DNA sequence: TGTGCCAGTCAGGGGGATATCTCTGGGGCCAACGTCCTGACTTTC. Protein: CASQGDISGANVLTF.

The chain combines TRBV9 with TRBJ1-6, with 7 bases fitting TRBD1. The CDR3 contains 15 residues. CDR1 and CDR2 (germline): SGDLS, YYNGEE. The J segment lost 5 bases and the V segment lost 4 bases, leaving 6 bases of the junction unmatched. The CDR3 region is CASSSKGADNSPLHF. CDR3 in DNA: TGTGCCAGCAGCTCAAAGGGGGCTGATAATTCACCCCTCCACTTT.

The chain has TRBV28 and TRBJ2-5; D perhaps matches TRBD1 (6 bases). Per germline, CDR1 MDHEN and CDR2 SYDVKM. V lost 4 bases to trimming and J lost 5 bases, with 20 bases between them. The CDR3 length is 16 residues. CDR3 sequence: CASSSRGQGSGETQYF. The DNA for the CDR3 is TGTGCCAGCAGTTCACGTGGGCAGGGGTCGGGGGAGACCCAGTACTTC.

The chain has TRBV11-3 and TRBJ2-1; 8 bases line up with TRBD1. CDR3 length equals 15 residues. J lost 8 bases, V lost 4 bases, and 10 bases had no gene match. Germline loops: CDR1 SGHNT, CDR2 YENEEA. CDR3: CASSSRTGGLDEQFF. CDR3 DNA: TGTGCCAGCAGCTCTCGTACAGGGGGTCTCGATGAGCAGTTCTTC.

The chain employs TRBV11-2 and TRBJ2-1; a possible D gene is TRBD1 (6 bases). Germline V gives CDR1 SGHAT, CDR2 FQNNGV. The CDR3 contains 16 residues. V was pared by 5 bases and J by 7 bases, with 21 bases between. In nucleotides, the CDR3 is TGTGCCAGCAGCCCCGATCCGACAGGCTCTTGGAATGAGCAGTTCTTC. Translated, it gives CASSPDPTGSWNEQFF.

V gene TRBV6-1 combines with J gene TRBJ1-5; D ambiguous. The CDR3 runs to 13 residues. Trimming pared 4 bases from V and 4 bases from J, leaving 8 bases between. Germline V gene lookup returns CDR1 MNHNS and CDR2 SASEGT. The CDR3 DNA sequence: TGTGCCAGCAGTGTGGGAGGGAATCAGCCCCAGCATTTT. Translation gives CASSVGGNQPQHF.

J is TRBJ1-1 and V is TRBV27; D is undetermined. CDR1 is MNHEY, CDR2 SMNVEV, per germline (reference sequence). The CDR3 runs to 13 residues. V was shortened by 5 bases and J by 1 base, with 8 bases between the two germline ends. The CDR3 DNA follows: TGTGCCAGCAGTGCCGGGAGGAACACTGAAGCTTTCTTT. Translated, it gives CASSAGRNTEAFF.

The rearrangement links TRBV5-1 to TRBJ2-2; weak D call: TRBD2 (6 bases). Germline lookup yields CDR1 SGHRS and CDR2 YFSETQ. Trimming stripped 4 bases from V and 6 bases from J, with 16 bases between. The CDR3 loop spans 15 amino acids. CDR3 nucleotide sequence: TGCGCCAGCAGCCCGAGGTCGGGGGTTGCCGGGGAGCTGTTTTTT. This sequence encodes CASSPRSGVAGELFF.